What follows are 8 T cell receptor beta chains derived from one specimen sequenced in a study of shared clonotypes between healthy human individuals (dated by TCRdb to the early 2020s). Receptor libraries were prepared by the immunoSEQ multiplex PCR assay. As stored in TCRdb, this immuneACCESS dataset retains in-frame rearrangements with V and J assigned. A fraction of the clones does not appear; measured against another copy, unresolved V genes explain less than half of the discrepancy, and the remainder lacks a known reason. Here the sample has around 2,000,000 clones; about 95% occur a single time. Roughly 1.1% of the sample lies in the top ten. CD8 naive samples were CD45RO-negative cells positively selected for CCR7, giving a CD45RA+CCR7+ population that excluded TemRA cells. Material: naive CD8+ T cells sorted from blood. This sample's cell subset or site label indicates: CD45RA+CCR7+. Receptors were obtained from a man younger than 30 in good health.

This chain connects TRBV9 to TRBJ1-1; D may be TRBD1 (5 bases). Deletions cut 0 bases from V and 1 base from J, with 10 bases between. Looked up from germline, CDR1 is SGDLS and CDR2 is YYNGEE. The CDR3 covers 15 residues. Here the CDR3 DNA reads TGTGCCAGCAGCGTAGTCCCAGGGACGAACACTGAAGCTTTCTTT. This translates into CASSVVPGTNTEAFF.

As concerns this clone: Other DNA sequences in the same sample also yield this CDR3. CDR3 region: CASSQVGSYEQYF. CDR3 DNA: TGCGCCAGCAGCCAAGTAGGCTCCTACGAGCAGTACTTC. The rearrangement uses TRBV4-1 and TRBJ2-7; D gene uncertain. Trimming took 1 base from V and 0 from J, leaving 4 bases between them. This CDR3 has 13 amino acids. Germline assignment: CDR1 MGHRA and CDR2 YSYEKL.

CDR3 DNA sequence: TGTGCCAGCAGTGAAATACGCTCGGGACAGGTGATGGATGAGCAGTTCTTC. Translation gives CASSEIRSGQVMDEQFF. V is TRBV6-4 and J is TRBJ2-1; 8 nucleotides match TRBD1. Germline CDR1 reads MRHNA; CDR2 reads SNTAGT. The CDR3 extends over 17 amino acids. J lost 8 bases, V lost 3 bases, and 15 bases had no gene match.

The chain employs TRBV7-6 and TRBJ2-1; 7 bases match TRBD1. In germline, CDR1 is SGHVS, CDR2 FNYEAQ. V lost 4 bases and J lost 0; bases outside the gene matches: 6. The length of the CDR3 is 16 residues. This CDR3 is CASSSSGTVSYNEQFF. In DNA form, the CDR3 reads TGTGCCAGCAGCTCCTCCGGGACAGTCTCCTACAATGAGCAGTTCTTC.

In the case of this clone: This may stem from a read error, because a much larger clone lies one nucleotide away. V usage is TRBV6-4 and J usage is TRBJ2-7; 11 nucleotides agree with TRBD1. The CDR3 runs 14 residues. Germline values: CDR1 MRHNA, CDR2 SNTAGT. The V gene end was trimmed by 6 bases and the J gene end by 3 bases; junction bases not matched to a gene: 4. The DNA of the CDR3 is TGTGCCAGCAGCGCCGGGACAGGGGGCTACGAGCAGTACTTC. This encodes CASSAGTGGYEQYF.

The rearrangement uses TRBV4-2 and TRBJ2-3; TRBD1 matches 7 bases. The CDR3 covers 15 residues. Germline V gene data show CDR1 as LGHNA and CDR2 as YNFKEQ. V lost 0 bases and J lost 4; bases outside the gene matches: 4. Here the CDR3 reads CASSQDGQGADTQYF. The DNA for the CDR3 is TGTGCCAGCAGCCAAGATGGGCAGGGGGCAGATACGCAGTATTTT.

V is TRBV18 and J is TRBJ2-7; D not resolved. Germline V gene data show CDR1 as KGHSH and CDR2 as LQKENI. This CDR3 contains 12 residues. The V and J ends lost 5 bases and 0 bases respectively, with 5 bases between them. The CDR3: CASSGNSYEQYF. The CDR3 DNA follows: TGTGCCAGCTCAGGGAACTCCTACGAGCAGTACTTC.

This clone was counted a single time. J is TRBJ2-1 and V is TRBV10-1; maybe TRBD2 (6 bases). Per the germline V gene, CDR1 is WNHNN and CDR2 is SYGVQD (reference sequence). This CDR3 spans 14 amino acids. Trimming took 4 bases from V and 8 from J, leaving 15 bases between them. The CDR3 sequence: CASSGTGVGDEQFF. CDR3 nucleotides: TGCGCCAGCAGTGGAACGGGAGTGGGCGATGAGCAGTTCTTC.